Each of the 24 T cell receptor beta chains below was sequenced from the same sample in a study of blood T cell repertoires in COVID-19. Clones were sequenced by immunoSEQ multiplex PCR, and TCRdb holds only the in-frame ones, with some missing. Counted here are 57,000 or so clones, approximately 79% occurring once; the ten biggest clones make up just over 20%. What was sequenced was peripheral blood. The receptors here all came from a woman aged 80 or older with active or convalescent COVID-19.

The V gene is TRBV19, the J gene TRBJ1-4; TRBD1 is a possible D gene (6 bases). Trimming shortened V by 3 bases and J by 3 bases, and 14 bases separated the two germline ends. From germline, CDR1 is LNHDA and CDR2 SQIVND (reference sequence). The CDR3 consists of 16 residues. This CDR3 is CASSISARGSNEKLFF. Here the CDR3 DNA reads TGTGCCAGTAGTATCTCTGCCAGGGGTTCTAATGAAAAACTGTTTTTT.

This clone was seen many times. J is TRBJ2-7 and V is TRBV4-2; TRBD2 matches at 10 bases. Germline V gene data show CDR1 as LGHNA and CDR2 as YNFKEQ. CDR3 length: 16 residues. J was trimmed by 5 bases and V by 0 bases; bases with no gene match: 7. CDR3 DNA sequence: TGTGCCAGCAGCCAAGATCGGCAAGCGGGGGGGAACGAGCAGTACTTC. Translated, it gives CASSQDRQAGGNEQYF.

The chain is built from TRBV19 and TRBJ2-5, with TRBD1 matching over 9 bases. This CDR3 spans 14 amino acids. V dropped 5 bases and J dropped 7; count of bases not matched to a gene: 8. Germline V lookup: CDR1 LNHDA, CDR2 SQIVND (reference sequence). CDR3 in DNA: TGTGCCAGTAGTGTTACAGGGGGCGCGGGGACCCAGTACTTC. Translated, it gives CASSVTGGAGTQYF.

The CDR3 DNA reads TGTGCTACGGGGACTCTTTACAATGAGCAGTTCTTC. It codes for CATGTLYNEQFF. This chain uses TRBV28 with TRBJ2-1; TRBD2 might be the D (6 bases). This CDR3 spans 12 amino acids. The V gene's germline CDR1 is MDHEN and CDR2 SYDVKM.

The chain carries TRBV18 and TRBJ1-1; D might be TRBD1 (6 bases). The CDR3 has 14 amino acids. Per the germline V gene, CDR1 is KGHSH and CDR2 is LQKENI. Deletions cut 3 bases from V and 4 bases from J, with 12 bases between. DNA for the CDR3: TGTGCCAGCTCACCGATGTTAGGGGGCACTGAAGCTTTCTTT. Translating it yields CASSPMLGGTEAFF.

The chain couples TRBV29-1 to TRBJ1-2, with a possible D match to TRBD1 (5 bases). This CDR3 is 14 amino acids long. Trimming pared 3 bases from V and 1 base from J, leaving 12 bases between. Germline-derived CDR1 and CDR2 are SQVTM and ANQGSEA. In nucleotides, the CDR3 is TGCAGCGTTGAGAGCAGGGAAGGTAACTATGGCTACACCTTC. Protein product: CSVESREGNYGYTF.

In its sample, this clone was seen many times. V and J are TRBV9 and TRBJ2-4; D possibly corresponds to TRBD1 (6 bases). This CDR3 has 16 amino acids. V lost 0 bases and J 5 bases, leaving 15 bases between the germline ends. The germline gives CDR1 SGDLS, CDR2 YYNGEE. CDR3 sequence reads: CASSVAAGAGENIQYF. The CDR3 DNA reads as TGTGCCAGCAGCGTAGCTGCAGGGGCTGGAGAAAACATTCAGTACTTC.

This clone came up a few times. V usage is TRBV5-1 and J usage is TRBJ1-6, with D tentatively TRBD1 (5 bases). CDR3 length: 14 amino acids. Germline CDR1 SGHRS, CDR2 YFSETQ. Trimming left V 0 bases short and J 8 bases short, with 9 bases between. CDR3 loop: CASSLGATDSPLHF. The CDR3 DNA reads TGCGCCAGCAGCTTGGGGGCGACAGATTCACCCCTCCACTTT.

The chain is built from TRBV5-6 and TRBJ2-7; no clear D gene. This CDR3 contains 12 residues. Trimming pared 1 base from V and 2 bases from J, leaving 4 bases between. The germline gives CDR1 SGHDT, CDR2 YYEEEE. The CDR3 sequence is CASSLYAYEQYF. The CDR3 bases are TGTGCCAGCAGCTTGTATGCCTACGAGCAGTACTTC.

The chain is built from TRBV12-5 and TRBJ2-1, with no clear D. V lost 6 bases and J lost 8, with 8 bases in between. The CDR3 runs to 11 residues. Germline lookup yields CDR1 LGHNT and CDR2 FRNRAP. In DNA form, the CDR3 reads TGTGCTAGTGGCTCGGGTTATGAGCAGTTCTTC. It codes for CASGSGYEQFF.

CDR3: CASSPRDTRSQYF. Written as DNA, the CDR3 is TGTGCCAGCAGCCCGAGGGACACCCGATCGCAGTACTTC. V gene TRBV11-3 combines with J gene TRBJ2-7; D possibly corresponds to TRBD1 (6 bases). V dropped 5 bases and J dropped 9 bases, with 17 bases sitting between them. The CDR3 consists of 13 residues. The germline CDR1 and CDR2 sequences are SGHNT and YENEEA.

V gene TRBV4-1 combines with J gene TRBJ2-7; 9 bases are shared with TRBD2. With V trimmed by 5 bases and J by 1 base, 6 bases remained unmatched. Germline loops: CDR1 MGHRA, CDR2 YSYEKL. There are 15 residues in the CDR3. The CDR3 region is CASSSAAGGSYEQYF. In nucleotides, the CDR3 is TGCGCCAGCAGCAGCGCAGCGGGGGGATCCTACGAGCAGTACTTC.

The chain is built from TRBV5-1 and TRBJ2-3, with D tentatively TRBD2 (5 bases). Germline V CDR1 and CDR2: SGHRS, YFSETQ. The CDR3 totals 13 residues. Trimming left V 4 bases short and J 2 bases short, with 8 bases between. For the CDR3, the DNA is TGCGCCAGCAGCAAGGAGGTCACAGATACGCAGTATTTT. Its protein product is CASSKEVTDTQYF.

The genes are TRBV5-1 and TRBJ2-3, with TRBD1 matching 8 bases. Germline lookup yields CDR1 SGHRS and CDR2 YFSETQ. The CDR3 is 16 amino acids. J was trimmed by 0 bases and V by 7 bases; bases with no gene match: 10. The CDR3 loop is CASSKPGQESTDTQYF. For the CDR3, the DNA is TGCGCCAGCTCTAAACCGGGACAGGAAAGCACAGATACGCAGTATTTT.

CDR3 sequence: CASSLSLAAGELFF. The CDR3 region has the DNA TGCGCCAGCAGCTTGTCTCTAGCGGCCGGGGAGCTGTTTTTT. The chain links TRBV5-1 to TRBJ2-2, with 7 nucleotides matching TRBD2. CDR3 length: 14 amino acids. Unmatched junction bases numbered 3, after V lost 1 base and J lost 6 bases. Germline V gene data show CDR1 as SGHRS and CDR2 as YFSETQ.

The rearrangement links TRBV9 to TRBJ1-2, with TRBD1 identical over 8 bases. There are 16 residues in the CDR3. Germline loops: CDR1 SGDLS, CDR2 YYNGEE. The V segment lost 3 bases and the J segment 2 bases; nucleotides outside the gene matches: 9. The CDR3 sequence is CASSASGTGANYGYTF. In DNA form, the CDR3 reads TGTGCCAGCAGCGCATCCGGGACAGGCGCAAACTATGGCTACACCTTC.

The chain employs TRBV5-6 and TRBJ2-7; D is uncertain. The CDR3 loop spans 13 amino acids. Trimming cost V 0 bases and J 2 bases, with 6 bases left between them. CDR1 is SGHDT, CDR2 YYEEEE, per germline. The CDR3 bases are TGTGCCAGCAGCTTGGTATCGGCCTACGAGCAGTACTTC. As protein: CASSLVSAYEQYF.

The genes are TRBV12-3 or TRBV12-4 and TRBJ2-3; D gene unclear. The CDR3 covers 12 residues. Trimming shortened V by 4 bases and J by 2 bases, and 4 bases separated the two germline ends. The CDR3 spells CASSSNTDTQYF. The CDR3 nucleotides are TGTGCCAGCAGTTCCAACACAGATACGCAGTATTTT.

This chain links TRBV7-8 with TRBJ1-1, with D tentatively TRBD1 (6 bases). The length of the CDR3 is 14 residues. Trimming cost V 5 bases and J 1 base, with 11 bases left between them. The V gene's germline CDR1 is SGHVS and CDR2 FQNEAQ. This chain's CDR3 is CASSRQTGNTEAFF. The CDR3 DNA is TGTGCCAGCAGCCGGCAGACAGGGAACACTGAAGCTTTCTTT.

This clone showed up just a few times. The CDR3 reads CSVRRDRAITGELFF. The CDR3 bases are TGCAGCGTTCGCCGGGACAGGGCCATTACCGGGGAGCTGTTTTTT. V gene TRBV29-1 combines with J gene TRBJ2-2; TRBD1 agrees at 9 bases. The CDR3 spans 15 residues. V was clipped by 5 bases and J by 5 bases; unmatched bases: 9. Germline lookup yields CDR1 SQVTM and CDR2 ANQGSEA.

The CDR3 loop is CASSPGQFYGYTF. CDR3 nucleotides: TGTGCCAGCAGCCCGGGACAGTTCTATGGCTACACCTTC. This chain joins TRBV12-3 or TRBV12-4 and TRBJ1-2; 7 nucleotides align to TRBD1. The CDR3 contains 13 residues. V lost 6 bases, J lost 4 bases, and 5 bases stayed unmatched.

The genes are TRBV7-8 and TRBJ2-7; D perhaps matches TRBD2 (6 bases). Per the germline V gene, CDR1 is SGHVS and CDR2 is FQNEAQ. V lost 1 base, J lost 6 bases, and 10 bases lay in between. The CDR3 runs 13 residues. The CDR3 bases are TGTGCCAGCAGCTTAGGGGCGGGGCTCGAGCAGTACTTC. Translating it yields CASSLGAGLEQYF.

The V and J genes are TRBV2 and TRBJ1-2; no clear D gene. Germline values: CDR1 SNHLY, CDR2 FYNNEI. The CDR3 has 11 amino acids. Trimming took 6 bases from V and 8 from J, leaving 10 bases between them. DNA for the CDR3: TGTGCCAGCAGCCCCTTAGTGGGCTACACCTTC. This translates into CASSPLVGYTF.

This chain connects TRBV5-1 to TRBJ1-1; 7 bases fit TRBD1. With V trimmed by 1 base and J by 1 base, 4 bases remained unmatched. Per the germline V gene, CDR1 is SGHRS and CDR2 is YFSETQ. This CDR3 is built from 15 residues. CDR3 loop: CASSLTGDKNTEAFF. Here the CDR3 DNA reads TGCGCCAGCAGCTTGACAGGGGACAAGAACACTGAAGCTTTCTTT.